This T cell receptor beta chain comes out of a study of cytotoxic CD8 clonotypes in ibrutinib-treated CLL. In the study overall: In all, about a dozen patients were relapsed/refractory, approximately 16 were treatment-naive and some 17 were IGHV unmutated. Whole-study findings and limits: Baseline clonality was higher than in age-matched healthy donors and moved in step with circulating CD8+ T-cell counts.

CDR1 is SNHLY and CDR2 is FYNNEI in the germline V gene. This CDR3 has 13 residues. In the case of this clone: Its antigen is unknown. This sequence may be a read error, since a much larger clone differs from it by one base.

The method was immunoSEQ multiplex PCR; TCRdb's version includes in-frame clones alone and lacks a portion of them. The table has over 200,000 clones, over 65% seen once; the top ten hold roughly 6.4%. The chain joins TRBV2 to TRBJ1-2, with a tentative D call TRBD1 (5 bases). The sample in question was PBMCs, obtained after 12 months of ibrutinib treatment. The TCR originated in a human donor with chronic lymphocytic leukemia. Here the CDR3 reads CASRKQENYGYIF. CDR3 in DNA: TGTGCCAGCAGGAAACAGGAAAACTATGGCTACATCTTC.